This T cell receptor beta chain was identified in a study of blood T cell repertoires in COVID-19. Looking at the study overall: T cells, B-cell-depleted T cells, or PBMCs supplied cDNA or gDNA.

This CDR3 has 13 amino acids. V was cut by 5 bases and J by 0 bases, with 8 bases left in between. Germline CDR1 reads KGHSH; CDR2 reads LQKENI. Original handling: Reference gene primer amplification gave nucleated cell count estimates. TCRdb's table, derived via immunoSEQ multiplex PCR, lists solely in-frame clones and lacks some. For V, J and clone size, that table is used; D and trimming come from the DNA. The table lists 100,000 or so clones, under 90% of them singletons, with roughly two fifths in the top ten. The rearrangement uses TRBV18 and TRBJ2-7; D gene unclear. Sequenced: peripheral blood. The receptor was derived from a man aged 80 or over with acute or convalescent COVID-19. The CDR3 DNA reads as TGTGCCAGCTCATTGGAGAGCTCCTACGAGCAGTACTTC. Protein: CASSLESSYEQYF. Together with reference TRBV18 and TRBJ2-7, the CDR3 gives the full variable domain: NAGVMQNPRHLVRRRGQEARLRCSPMKGHSHVYWYRQLPEEGLKFMVYLQKENIIDESGMPKERFSAEFPKEGPSILRIQQVVRGDSAAYFCASSLESSYEQYFGPGTRLTVT.